The 22 T cell receptor beta chains listed next were all sequenced from one sample in a study of T cells in Graves' hyperthyroidism and ophthalmopathy. Researchers took RNA transcripts and amplified the TCR beta CDR3 regions from them. Initially, a first-round RT-PCR of the TCR CDR3 employed the HTBI primer set. In TCRdb, the multiplex PCR reads were re-called with MiXCR into one record per CDR3 protein. The repertoire holds hundreds of thousands of distinct CDR3 sequences, around 20% seen once, with 47% in the top ten. Sample: blood. The receptors here all came from a man aged 35-49 years with Graves' ophthalmopathy.

This clonotype was picked up many times. V usage is TRBV3-1 and J usage is TRBJ1-1; D remains unclear. In germline, CDR1 is LGHDT, CDR2 YNNKEL (reference sequence). V was trimmed by 4 bases and J by 0 bases, leaving 12 bases between them. The length of the CDR3 is 15 residues. The CDR3 bases are TGTGCCAGCAGCCCCCACGGGGTCTTGAACACTGAAGCTTTCTTT. As protein: CASSPHGVLNTEAFF.

The CDR3 DNA sequence: TGTGCCAGCAGCTTAAACAGGGGTGTGGAGACCCAGTACTTC. Translated: CASSLNRGVETQYF. The chain is built from TRBV11-2 and TRBJ2-5; TRBD1 matches at 7 bases. Germline assignment: CDR1 SGHAT and CDR2 FQNNGV. The CDR3 loop spans 14 amino acids. Losses at the gene ends were 2 bases for V and 5 bases for J; bases not matched to a gene: 5.

V usage is TRBV5-5 and J usage is TRBJ2-2; D gene uncertain. V was trimmed by 1 base and J by 1 base, leaving 11 bases between them. This CDR3 has 16 amino acids. CDR1 is SGHKS, CDR2 YYEKEE, per germline (reference sequence). CDR3 bases: TGTGCCAGCAGCTTGTTACGTGGTAGGAACACCGGGGAGCTGTTTTTT. As protein: CASSLLRGRNTGELFF.

CDR3: CASRIGLAGGLDTDTQYF. CDR3 sequence (DNA): TGTGCCAGCAGGATCGGACTAGCGGGAGGCTTAGACACAGATACGCAGTATTTT. The rearrangement uses TRBV27 and TRBJ2-3; 14 nucleotides match TRBD2. Per germline, CDR1 MNHEY and CDR2 SMNVEV (reference sequence). The CDR3 has 18 residues. The junction had 10 bases not matched to a gene; V was cut back by 6 bases and J by 2 bases.

This clonotype was found many times. V and J are TRBV20-1 and TRBJ2-3; D is undetermined. Germline V gives CDR1 DFQATT, CDR2 SNEGSKA (reference sequence). V was clipped by 3 bases and J by 0 bases, with 10 bases between them. The CDR3 is 14 amino acids. CDR3 loop: CSASAAPSTDTQYF. Here the CDR3 DNA reads TGCAGTGCTAGTGCGGCACCCAGCACAGATACGCAGTATTTT.

There are a few counts of this clonotype. CDR3 nucleotides: TGTGCCAGCAGCTTAGTTTCGGCGGGACGGATCTCTGGGGCCAACGTCCTGACTTTC. This translates into CASSLVSAGRISGANVLTF. V usage is TRBV11-2 and J usage is TRBJ2-6, with D possibly TRBD2 on 6 matching bases. Per germline, CDR1 SGHAT and CDR2 FQNNGV. CDR3 length: 19 amino acids. V was shortened by 1 base and J by 0 bases, with 16 bases between the two germline ends.

The chain is built from TRBV20-1 and TRBJ2-3; TRBD2 agrees at 10 bases. There are 17 residues in the CDR3. Germline V gene lookup returns CDR1 DFQATT and CDR2 SNEGSKA (reference sequence). After removal of 1 base from V and 6 bases from J, the junction contained 13 bases not matched to a gene. CDR3 amino acids: CSARALLAGLHGDTQYF. The DNA of the CDR3 is TGCAGTGCTAGAGCGTTACTAGCGGGGCTCCACGGGGATACGCAGTATTTT.

This clonotype was recorded many times. The chain carries TRBV3-1 and TRBJ1-1, with D unclear. This CDR3 has 17 amino acids. Trimming took off 0 bases at V and 1 base at J, with 15 bases between the two ends. Germline loops: CDR1 LGHDT, CDR2 YNNKEL (reference sequence). The CDR3 DNA reads as TGTGCCAGCAGCCAAGATAACGGGAGGAACAGGAACACTGAAGCTTTCTTT. This encodes CASSQDNGRNRNTEAFF.

The V call is TRBV11-2, the J call TRBJ2-7; TRBD1 is a possible D gene (6 bases). The CDR3 runs 15 residues. Deletions cut 3 bases from V and 2 bases from J, with 14 bases between. Germline assignment: CDR1 SGHAT and CDR2 FQNNGV. CDR3 coding DNA: TGTGCCAGCAGCTTTATTGGCGACAGGACCTACGAGCAGTACTTC. The encoded protein is CASSFIGDRTYEQYF.

This clonotype has a count of ten or more. The rearrangement uses TRBV28 and TRBJ1-5; 7 bases are a match to TRBD1. After removal of 0 bases from V and 2 bases from J, the junction contained 4 bases not matched to a gene. There are 16 residues in the CDR3. From germline, CDR1 is MDHEN and CDR2 SYDVKM. The CDR3 loop is CASSLWQGGGNQPQHF. In nucleotides, the CDR3 is TGTGCCAGCAGTTTATGGCAGGGGGGAGGCAATCAGCCCCAGCATTTT.

The chain has TRBV20-1 and TRBJ2-1; the match to TRBD2 covers 14 bases. The CDR3 length is 16 residues. CDR1 is DFQATT and CDR2 is SNEGSKA in the germline V gene (reference sequence). V gave up 0 bases and J gave up 9 bases; unmatched junction bases: 7. The CDR3 spells CSARDGGTSGSGEQFF. The CDR3 coding sequence is TGCAGTGCTAGAGATGGGGGGACTAGCGGGAGTGGTGAGCAGTTCTTC.

Ten or more counts support this clonotype. The chain employs TRBV6-1 and TRBJ2-7; no clear D. The length of the CDR3 is 16 residues. Trimming left V 5 bases short and J 2 bases short, with 19 bases between. Germline CDR1 and CDR2: MNHNS and SASEGT. CDR3 sequence (DNA): TGTGCCAGCAGTCACCCTGGGCCCATGGTCCCCTACGAGCAGTACTTC. Protein sequence: CASSHPGPMVPYEQYF.

In this sample, this clonotype turned up many times. The V and J genes are TRBV30 and TRBJ1-2; the match to TRBD1 covers 7 bases. With 1 base clipped from V and 2 bases from J, the junction kept 4 bases outside the gene matches. Germline CDR1 is GTSNPN and CDR2 is SVGIG (reference sequence). The CDR3 runs 14 residues. CDR3 in amino acids: CAWSGGQSNYGYTF. In DNA form, the CDR3 reads TGTGCCTGGAGTGGGGGACAGAGCAACTATGGCTACACCTTC. The whole variable domain, filled in from reference TRBV30 and TRBJ1-2, reads SQTIHQWPATLVQPVGSPLSLECTVEGTSNPNLYWYRQAAGRGLQLLFYSVGIGQISSEVPQNLSASRPQDRQFILSSKKLLLSDSGFYLCAWSGGQSNYGYTFGSGTRLTVV.

The J gene is TRBJ1-5, the V gene TRBV6-1; unclear D gene. The CDR3 loop spans 15 amino acids. V gave up 4 bases and J gave up 2 bases, with 12 bases separating them. The V gene's germline CDR1 is MNHNS and CDR2 SASEGT. CDR3 loop: CASSGEGIGNQPQHF. DNA for the CDR3: TGTGCCAGCAGTGGGGAGGGAATCGGCAATCAGCCCCAGCATTTT.

The chain combines TRBV6-1 with TRBJ1-5, with TRBD1 identical over 9 bases. The germline CDR1 and CDR2 sequences are MNHNS and SASEGT. The ends lost 5 bases at V and 7 bases at J; junction bases unmatched: 6. The CDR3 is 14 residues long. The CDR3 DNA reads as TGTGCCAGCAGTCAAGGGACAGGGAGCCAGCCCCAGCATTTT. As protein: CASSQGTGSQPQHF.

This clonotype was found a few times. The V call is TRBV7-9, the J call TRBJ1-6, with unresolved D. CDR1 SEHNR and CDR2 FQNEAQ come from the germline V gene (reference sequence). The V end lost 6 bases, the J end lost 9 bases, and 18 bases lay between the germline ends. CDR3 length: 15 residues. This chain's CDR3 is CASRALGVPSSPLHF. The DNA of the CDR3 is TGTGCCAGCAGGGCTCTCGGGGTTCCCAGTTCACCCCTCCACTTT.

Only a few counts were recorded for this clonotype. The chain carries TRBV10-3 and TRBJ2-4, with 11 bases lining up with TRBD2. The CDR3 spans 18 residues. The V gene end was trimmed by 5 bases and the J gene end by 0 bases; junction bases not matched to a gene: 9. In germline, CDR1 is ENHRY, CDR2 SYGVKD. The CDR3 nucleotides are TGTGCCATCAGTTCCGGGACTAGCGGAGAACTAGCCAAAAACATTCAGTACTTC. Translation: CAISSGTSGELAKNIQYF.

This clonotype was observed at least ten times. This chain connects TRBV18 to TRBJ2-1; D not certain. The CDR3 length is 13 residues. Per germline, CDR1 KGHSH and CDR2 LQKENI. Trimming left V 0 bases short and J 8 bases short, with 8 bases between. The CDR3 DNA follows: TGTGCCAGCTCACCACCGGGAACCCATGAGCAGTTCTTC. Residues: CASSPPGTHEQFF.

This clonotype appeared many times. The V and J genes are TRBV10-3 and TRBJ2-7; D might be TRBD1 (6 bases). Trimming took off 2 bases at V and 2 bases at J, with 10 bases between the two ends. Per the germline V gene, CDR1 is ENHRY and CDR2 is SYGVKD. The CDR3 has 14 amino acids. The CDR3 spells CAISERGIPYEQYF. In DNA form, the CDR3 reads TGTGCCATCAGTGAGAGGGGGATCCCCTACGAGCAGTACTTC.

This clonotype occurred a few times. The V gene is TRBV30, the J gene TRBJ2-7, with 14 bases fitting TRBD2. With 2 bases clipped from V and 2 bases from J, the junction kept 8 bases outside the gene matches. The germline gives CDR1 GTSNPN, CDR2 SVGIG (reference sequence). The CDR3 totals 17 residues. CDR3 residues: CAWSPTGTSGRPYEQYF. In nucleotides, the CDR3 is TGTGCCTGGAGTCCTACCGGGACTAGCGGGAGACCCTACGAGCAGTACTTC.

This clonotype was seen many times. V and J are TRBV7-6 and TRBJ2-3, with a tentative D call TRBD2 (6 bases). Germline assignment: CDR1 SGHVS and CDR2 FNYEAQ. This CDR3 spans 17 amino acids. V was shortened by 5 bases and J by 3 bases, with 21 bases between the two germline ends. This CDR3 is CASSLRLALEGTDTQYF. The CDR3 coding sequence is TGTGCCAGCAGCCTAAGGCTAGCGCTTGAGGGAACAGATACGCAGTATTTT.

This clonotype has a single count. The chain is built from TRBV7-6 and TRBJ2-7, with 7 positions matching TRBD1. This CDR3 comprises 15 residues. Germline CDR1 and CDR2: SGHVS and FNYEAQ. The ends lost 3 bases at V and 1 base at J; junction bases unmatched: 6. The CDR3 reads CASSFATGASYEQYF. DNA of the CDR3: TGTGCCAGCAGCTTTGCTACAGGGGCGTCCTACGAGCAGTACTTC.